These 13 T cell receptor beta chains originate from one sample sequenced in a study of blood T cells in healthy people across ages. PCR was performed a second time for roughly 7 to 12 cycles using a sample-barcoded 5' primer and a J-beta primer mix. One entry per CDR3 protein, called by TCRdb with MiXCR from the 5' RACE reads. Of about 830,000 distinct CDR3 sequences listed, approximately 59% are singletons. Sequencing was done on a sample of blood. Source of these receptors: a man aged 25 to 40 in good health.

CDR3 in amino acids: CSAGDRRSYEQYF. The CDR3 DNA reads as TGCAGTGCTGGCGACAGGCGCTCCTACGAGCAGTACTTC. This rearrangement joins TRBV20-1 to TRBJ2-7; the D gene is possibly TRBD1 (6 bases). The germline CDR1 and CDR2 sequences are DFQATT and SNEGSKA (reference sequence). The CDR3 sequence is 13 residues long. The ends were cut back, 5 bases at V and 0 bases at J, with 11 bases in the middle.

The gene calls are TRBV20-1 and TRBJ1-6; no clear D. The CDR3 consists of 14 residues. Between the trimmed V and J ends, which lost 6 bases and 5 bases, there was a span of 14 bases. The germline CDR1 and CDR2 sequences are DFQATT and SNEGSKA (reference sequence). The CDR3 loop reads CSAKDTVDNSPLHF. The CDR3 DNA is TGCAGTGCAAAGGATACAGTTGATAATTCACCCCTCCACTTT.

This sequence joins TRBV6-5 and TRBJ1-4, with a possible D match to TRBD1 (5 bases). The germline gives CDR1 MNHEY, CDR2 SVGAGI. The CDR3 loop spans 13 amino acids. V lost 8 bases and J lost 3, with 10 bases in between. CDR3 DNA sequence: TGTGCCAGCGGGGGGAGGGCTAATGAAAAACTGTTTTTT. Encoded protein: CASGGRANEKLFF.

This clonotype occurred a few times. CDR3 sequence: CASNKRSGANVLTF. The CDR3 nucleotides are TGTGCCAGCAACAAAAGGTCTGGGGCCAACGTCCTGACTTTC. The chain combines TRBV6-5 with TRBJ2-6; unclear D gene. The CDR3 is 14 residues long. Germline-derived CDR1 and CDR2 are MNHEY and SVGAGI. The germline V and J ends were trimmed by 7 bases and 1 base, with 8 bases remaining between them.

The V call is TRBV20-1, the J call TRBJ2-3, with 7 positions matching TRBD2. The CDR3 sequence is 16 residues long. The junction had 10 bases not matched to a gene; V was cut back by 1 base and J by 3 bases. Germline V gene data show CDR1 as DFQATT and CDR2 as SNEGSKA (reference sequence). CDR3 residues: CSARVLRAGTTDTQYF. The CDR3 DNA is TGCAGTGCTAGAGTCCTTCGAGCGGGAACTACAGATACGCAGTATTTT.

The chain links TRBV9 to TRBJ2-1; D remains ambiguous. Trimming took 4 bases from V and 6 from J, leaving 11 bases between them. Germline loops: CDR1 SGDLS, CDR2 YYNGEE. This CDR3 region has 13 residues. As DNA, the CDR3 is TGTGCCAGCAGCACCCTAATTACCAATGAGCAGTTCTTC. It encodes CASSTLITNEQFF.

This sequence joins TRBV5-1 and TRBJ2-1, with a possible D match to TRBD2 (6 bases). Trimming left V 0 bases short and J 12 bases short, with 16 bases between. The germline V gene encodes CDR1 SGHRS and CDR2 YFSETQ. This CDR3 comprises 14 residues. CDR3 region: CASSLEGPAEGQFF. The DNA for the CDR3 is TGCGCCAGCAGCTTGGAAGGGCCCGCGGAGGGGCAGTTCTTC.

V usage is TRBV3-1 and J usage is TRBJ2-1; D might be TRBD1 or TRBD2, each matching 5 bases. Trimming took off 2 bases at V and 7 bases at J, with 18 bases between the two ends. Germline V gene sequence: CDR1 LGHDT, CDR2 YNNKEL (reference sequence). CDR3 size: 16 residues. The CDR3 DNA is TGTGCCAGCAGCCAACCGAGAGGGGCTAGGAATAATGAGCAGTTCTTC. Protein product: CASSQPRGARNNEQFF.

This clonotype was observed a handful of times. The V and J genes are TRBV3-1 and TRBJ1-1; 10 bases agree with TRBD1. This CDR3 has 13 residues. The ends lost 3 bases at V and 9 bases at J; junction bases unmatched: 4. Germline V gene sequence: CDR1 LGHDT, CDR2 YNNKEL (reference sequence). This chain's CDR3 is CASSHDDRGQAFF. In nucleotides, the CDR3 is TGTGCCAGCAGCCACGACGACAGGGGGCAAGCTTTCTTT. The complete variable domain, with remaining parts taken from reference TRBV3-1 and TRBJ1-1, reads DTAVSQTPKYLVTQMGNDKSIKCEQNLGHDTMYWYKQDSKKFLKIMFSYNNKELIINETVPNRFSPKSPDKAHLNLHINSLELGDSAVYFCASSHDDRGQAFFGQGTRLTVV.

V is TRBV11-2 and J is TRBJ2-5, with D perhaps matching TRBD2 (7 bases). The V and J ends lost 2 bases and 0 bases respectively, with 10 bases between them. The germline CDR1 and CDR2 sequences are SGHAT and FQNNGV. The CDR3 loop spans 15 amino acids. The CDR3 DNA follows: TGTGCCAGCAGCTTATACGGGGGGCACCAAGAGACCCAGTACTTC. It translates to CASSLYGGHQETQYF.

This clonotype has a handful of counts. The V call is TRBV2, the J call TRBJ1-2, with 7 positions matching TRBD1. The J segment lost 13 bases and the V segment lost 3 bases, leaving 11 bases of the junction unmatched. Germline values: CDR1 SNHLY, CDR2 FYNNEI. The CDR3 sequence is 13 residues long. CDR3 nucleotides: TGTGCCAGCAGTGATCAGGGACAGCTTATTCCCACCTTC. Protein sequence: CASSDQGQLIPTF.

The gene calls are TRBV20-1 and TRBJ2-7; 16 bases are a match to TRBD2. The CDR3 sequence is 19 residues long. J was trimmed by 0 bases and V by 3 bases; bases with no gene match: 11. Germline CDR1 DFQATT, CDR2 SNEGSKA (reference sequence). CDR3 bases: TGCAGTGCTAGGGGGTGGGGACTAGCGGGGGGGGCCAGCTCCTACGAGCAGTACTTC. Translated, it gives CSARGWGLAGGASSYEQYF.

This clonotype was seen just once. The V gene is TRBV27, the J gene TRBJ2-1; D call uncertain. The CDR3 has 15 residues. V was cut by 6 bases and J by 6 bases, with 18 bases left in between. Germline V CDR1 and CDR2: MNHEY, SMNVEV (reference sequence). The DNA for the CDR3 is TGTGCCAGCAGCGGTTTTCGGCAACCAGGCAATGAGCAGTTCTTC. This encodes CASSGFRQPGNEQFF.